Listed below are T cell receptor beta chains from one sample, sequenced in a study of read filtering for tumor transcriptome and immune sequencing. MiXCR, applied by TCRdb to the reads, yields one record per CDR3 protein. Of about 45,000 distinct CDR3 sequences listed, approximately 19% are singletons. The material sequenced was a population of CD138-negative cells sorted from bone marrow. These TCRs come from a donor older than 35 with multiple myeloma. CDR3s include the opening cysteine and the closing phenylalanine or tryptophan. The D gene is left open where the match is weak. Only part of the rows carry a size: once, few, many, or a class if the clone is expanded.

clone_size d_call j_call v_call cdr3_nt cdr3_aa
- - TRBJ1-1 TRBV7-2 TGTGCCAGCAGCCCGGGACGGCAGAACACTGAAGCTTTCTTT CASSPGRQNTEAFF
many - TRBJ2-7 TRBV29-1 TGCAGCGTACGGGACTCCTACGAGCAGTACTTC CSVRDSYEQYF
few TRBD1 TRBJ1-4 TRBV5-4 TGTGCCAGCAGCTTGGAGGACAGGGGTCGGGAAAAACTGTTTTTT CASSLEDRGREKLFF
many TRBD2 TRBJ2-1 TRBV12-3/TRBV12-4 TGTGCCAGCAGTTATAGCGGGCCTTACAATGAGCAGTTCTTC CASSYSGPYNEQFF
many - TRBJ2-1 TRBV29-1 TGCAGCGTTGAACACAGGGATTCGGCCCTCAACGATGGGCAGTTCTTC CSVEHRDSALNDGQFF
few TRBD2 TRBJ2-1 TRBV12-5 TGTGCTAGTGGTTTTGGTGGGTACTTAGCGGGAGGGCCGGAGTACAATGAGCAGTTCTTC CASGFGGYLAGGPEYNEQFF
- TRBD1 TRBJ2-1 TRBV28 TGTGCCAGCAGCCAACTCCGGGACAGGGGACACAATGAGCAGTTCTTC CASSQLRDRGHNEQFF
many TRBD2 TRBJ2-5 TRBV7-2 TGTGCCAGCAGCCCGAGGACTAGCGGGATAGAGACCCAGTACTTC CASSPRTSGIETQYF
many TRBD2 TRBJ2-3 TRBV28 TGTGCCAGCAGAACGGGACTAGCGGGGACGAACACAGATACGCAGTATTTT CASRTGLAGTNTDTQYF
- TRBD2 TRBJ2-1 TRBV28 TGTGCCAGCAGTCCGGAGACTAGCGGAAACTACAATGAGCAGTTCTTC CASSPETSGNYNEQFF
few TRBD1 TRBJ1-1 TRBV5-1 TGCGCCAGCAGCTTGGGATCGACAGGGGGAGTTGGGAACACTGAAGCTTTCTTT CASSLGSTGGVGNTEAFF
- - TRBJ2-7 TRBV2 TGTGCCAGCAGCGACGCTCGCGGATCCTACGAGCAGTACTTC CASSDARGSYEQYF
many - TRBJ1-1 TRBV7-6 TGTGCCAGCAGCTCTTTGGACGAGAACACTGAAGCTTTCTTT CASSSLDENTEAFF
many - TRBJ2-2 TRBV5-4 TGTGCCAGCAGCCGTGGGGGGCCCTCAGGGACCAACACCGGGGAGCTGTTTTTT CASSRGGPSGTNTGELFF
once - TRBJ2-4 TRBV20-1 TGCAGTGCCGAAACAGGGACTCTTGGAAACATTCAGTACTTC CSAETGTLGNIQYF
few - TRBJ2-2 TRBV5-1 TGCGCCAGCAGCACCCAGGGGACCGGGGAGCTGTTTTTT CASSTQGTGELFF
few - TRBJ1-4 TRBV19 TGTGCCAGCTGTAGATCGCGCGGCGAAAAACTGTTTTTT CASCRSRGEKLFF
many - TRBJ1-5 TRBV5-6 TGTGCCAGCAGCGCGGCAGGGATCAATCAGCCCCAGCATTTT CASSAAGINQPQHF
- TRBD2 TRBJ2-7 TRBV30 TGTGCCTGGACGGGACTAGGGCAGGACGAGCAGTACTTC CAWTGLGQDEQYF
many TRBD2 TRBJ2-1 TRBV6-2/TRBV6-3 TGTGCCAGCATGGGAATCACCTGGACTAGCGGGAGTATCCATGAGCAGTTCTTC CASMGITWTSGSIHEQFF
- TRBD1 TRBJ2-7 TRBV7-6 TGTGCCAGCAGCTCCGGACAGGGCGGAGGCTACGAGCAGTACTTC CASSSGQGGGYEQYF
many - TRBJ1-1 TRBV9 TGTGCCAGCAGCGTAACCGGGAACACTGAAGCTTTCTTT CASSVTGNTEAFF
many - TRBJ1-1 TRBV9 TGTGCCAGCAGCGTAGAGCCGATCTCTGAAGCTTTCTTT CASSVEPISEAFF
few TRBD1 TRBJ2-1 TRBV19 TGTGCCAGTAGGGGACAGGGGAACAATGAGCAGTTCTTC CASRGQGNNEQFF
- TRBD2 TRBJ2-1 TRBV5-4 TGTGCCAGCAGCCCGGCCGCGGGAGCTGTTTTAAATGAGCAGTTCTTC CASSPAAGAVLNEQFF
many - TRBJ2-1 TRBV29-1 TGCAGCGTTGAACCGCCAGGGATAAATGAGCAGTTCTTC CSVEPPGINEQFF
- TRBD1 TRBJ2-1 TRBV7-9 TGTGCCAGCCACGGGGCGACAGGGGGAAACAATGAGCAGTTCTTC CASHGATGGNNEQFF
many TRBD2 TRBJ2-7 TRBV19 TGTGCCAGTAGTCCGCGACTAGCGGGAGGGCCTTACGAGCAGTACTTC CASSPRLAGGPYEQYF
many TRBD1 TRBJ1-4 TRBV6-5 TGTGCCAGCAGTTATTTCATCGGGACAGGAAACGTAAAACTGTTTTTT CASSYFIGTGNVKLFF
many TRBD1 TRBJ2-1 TRBV11-3 TGTGCCAGCAGCTTAGATTCAGGGGGCTACAATGAGCAGTTCTTC CASSLDSGGYNEQFF
many - TRBJ1-5 TRBV5-1 TGCGCCAGCAGCTCGGATGGGACGGCCGTCCAGCCCCAGCATTTT CASSSDGTAVQPQHF
- - TRBJ1-4 TRBV3-1 TGTGCCAGCAGCCCCCGGGACGGTCAAAATGAAAAACTGTTTTTT CASSPRDGQNEKLFF
many - TRBJ1-4 TRBV6-5 TGTGCCAGCAGTGCTAGACCGAATGAAAAACTGTTTTTT CASSARPNEKLFF
many TRBD1 TRBJ1-4 TRBV28 TGTGCCAGCAACCCCTCACAGGGGGCAGTGGGGGAAAAACTGTTTTTT CASNPSQGAVGEKLFF
many - TRBJ2-5 TRBV4-1 TGCGCCAGCAGCCAAGATTTGACGGCCCAAAGTGAGACCCAGTACTTC CASSQDLTAQSETQYF
medium-sized - TRBJ2-1 TRBV24-1 TGTGCCACGAAAGACCCAGGCGGGCAGGAGCAGTTCTTC CATKDPGGQEQFF
many - TRBJ1-4 TRBV20-1 TGCAGTGCTAGAACATCAGGGTACTGGGATGAAAAACTGTTTTTT CSARTSGYWDEKLFF
many TRBD2 TRBJ2-1 TRBV4-1 TGCGCGAGTCGCGGGACTAGCGGGAGAGGGGAGCAGTTCTTC CASRGTSGRGEQFF
many TRBD2 TRBJ2-5 TRBV7-2 TGTGCCAGCAGCTTACTAGCGGGTCAAGAGACCCAGTACTTC CASSLLAGQETQYF
many TRBD2 TRBJ2-1 TRBV4-2 TGTGCCAGCAGCCAAGCCCCGGGGGGATGGGACAATGAGCAGTTCTTC CASSQAPGGWDNEQFF
- TRBD2 TRBJ2-5 TRBV20-1 TGCAGTGCTGGGGGGGGACTAGCGGGAACAGAGACCCAGTACTTC CSAGGGLAGTETQYF
many TRBD2 TRBJ2-7 TRBV20-1 TGCAGTGCTAGAGATAGGACTAGCGGGAGTTACGAGCAGTACTTC CSARDRTSGSYEQYF
- TRBD1 TRBJ2-5 TRBV14 TGTGCCAGCAGCCGACCGGGACAGGCCCAAGAGACCCAGTACTTC CASSRPGQAQETQYF
many - TRBJ2-2 TRBV12-5 TGTGCTAGTGGTTTGACAGGGACCGGGGAGCTGTTTTTT CASGLTGTGELFF
many TRBD1 TRBJ2-5 TRBV20-1 TGCAGTGCTATGGCAGGGGGTACATCTCAAGAGACCCAGTACTTC CSAMAGGTSQETQYF
few - TRBJ2-7 TRBV28 TGTGCCAGCAGTTTATACACCTACGAGCAGTACTTC CASSLYTYEQYF